A selection of T cell receptor beta chains follows, all from one sample in a study of T cell responses to AZD1222 COVID-19 vaccine. Assay used: immunoSEQ multiplex PCR; TCRdb lists only in-frame clones, some missing. The data hold around 130,000 clones, with nearly 90% observed a single time. The material sequenced was peripheral blood, taken 28 days after the second AZD1222 dose. These receptors were obtained from an adult who received the AZD1222 COVID-19 vaccine. CDR3s include the opening cysteine and the closing phenylalanine or tryptophan. A D gene is named only where the DNA matches it firmly.

TRBV28	TRBJ1-3	15	NA	CASSSPRGAGNTIYF
TRBV30	TRBJ2-3	12	NA	CAWSAQGGTQYF
TRBV7-9	TRBJ2-2	15	NA	CASRTTELNTGELFF
TRBV27	TRBJ2-7	16	TRBD1	CASRPRTGYLAYEQYF
TRBV6-5	TRBJ2-6	14	NA	CASSYSPGANVLTF
TRBV6-2/TRBV6-3	TRBJ1-1	13	TRBD1	CASSRHRGTEAFF
TRBV30	TRBJ1-5	13	NA	CAWSIAGAQPQHF
TRBV27	TRBJ1-1	13	NA	CASSPKGGLGAFF
TRBV2	TRBJ2-1	10	NA	CASGRGEQFF
TRBV28	TRBJ1-5	16	NA	CASSLSGVRFSQPQHF
TRBV4-3	TRBJ2-7	16	NA	CASSQDRWRSSYEQYF
TRBV11-2	TRBJ1-2	16	TRBD1	CASSPLRGRGDYGYTF
TRBV5-1	TRBJ1-4	14	NA	CASSWGGQGEKLFF
TRBV10-3	TRBJ1-2	15	TRBD1	CAISEAQGGAYGYTF
TRBV6-5	TRBJ1-5	14	NA	CASSYGRNNQPQHF
TRBV11-3	TRBJ1-1	17	NA	CASSLGRLSGGRTEAFF
TRBV3-1/TRBV3-2	TRBJ2-7	13	NA	CASSHGSLYEQYF
TRBV10-3	TRBJ2-1	21	TRBD2	CAISDFYGTSGRGSSYNEQFF
TRBV4-3	TRBJ1-5	12	TRBD1	CASSQGTGELHF
TRBV18	TRBJ2-7	12	NA	CASSPYSGEQYF
TRBV29-1	TRBJ1-2	15	NA	CSVYKQGWGGGGYTF